These T cell receptor beta chains were read from a single sample in a study of shared clonotypes between healthy human individuals. Libraries were prepared by immunoSEQ multiplex PCR; TCRdb keeps only in-frame clonotypes and omits some of them. The repertoire holds roughly 2,000,000 clones, with just under 95% as singletons. The sample comprised naive CD8+ T cells sorted from blood. These receptors were collected from a man aged 18 to 29 in good health. Each CDR3 is given with its conserved first and last residue. Each record gives: D gene, J gene, V gene, clone size, CDR3 DNA, CDR3 protein. D genes are given only for firm matches. Rows may omit the clone size; those that give it use once, few, many or a size class.

>NA|TRBJ2-7|TRBV4-1|NA
TGCGCCAGCAGCCATCTGGGCCGTTCCTACGAGCAGTACTTC
CASSHLGRSYEQYF
>NA|TRBJ1-1|TRBV28|few
TGTGCCAGCAGTTCGTTGGAGGGGACCCCGGCTGAAGCTTTCTTT
CASSSLEGTPAEAFF
>NA|TRBJ1-3|TRBV6-5|NA
TGTGCCAGCAGCCCAGATGGCAGAACTGGAAACACCATATATTTT
CASSPDGRTGNTIYF
>TRBD1|TRBJ1-4|TRBV30|NA
TGTGCCTGGACTTCACAGGGGGGGGGCTATGAAAAACTGTTTTTT
CAWTSQGGGYEKLFF
>NA|TRBJ1-4|TRBV14|NA
TGTGCCAGCAGCCAACCGAGTGGCAGCGCTGCAACTAATGAAAAACTGTTTTTT
CASSQPSGSAATNEKLFF
>NA|TRBJ1-5|TRBV30|NA
TGTGCCTGGAGTTTGGTAGGAAATCAGCCCCAGCATTTT
CAWSLVGNQPQHF
>NA|TRBJ1-5|TRBV7-8|once
TGTGCCAGCAGCTCACGGGGGAATCAGCCCCAGCATTTT
CASSSRGNQPQHF
>TRBD1|TRBJ2-7|TRBV6-1|once
TGTGCCAGCAGTGAAGCGGGGACAGGGTATTACGAGCAGTACTTC
CASSEAGTGYYEQYF
>NA|TRBJ2-7|TRBV4-1|NA
TGCGCCTCCCAAGGCATTGGGGATTCCGAGCAGTACTTC
CASQGIGDSEQYF
>TRBD2|TRBJ2-7|TRBV6-5|NA
TGTGCCAGCAGTTACGAGGCTAGCGGGATCGGTGAGCAGTACTTC
CASSYEASGIGEQYF
>TRBD1|TRBJ2-2|TRBV4-1|NA
TGCGCCAGCAGCCAAGATGGGACAGGGTGGTCCGGGGAGCTGTTTTTT
CASSQDGTGWSGELFF
>NA|TRBJ2-1|TRBV28|NA
TGTGCCAGCAGTTTATACCTGAGGGCTAGCCACTACAATGAGCAGTTCTTC
CASSLYLRASHYNEQFF
>NA|TRBJ2-3|TRBV27|NA
TGTGCCAGCACTTTACAGGGTTCTGCAGATACGCAGTATTTT
CASTLQGSADTQYF
>NA|TRBJ1-5|TRBV7-8|NA
TGTGCCAGCAGCTTCAGGGGTGGGGGCAATCAGCCCCAGCATTTT
CASSFRGGGNQPQHF
>NA|TRBJ2-1|TRBV27|NA
TGTGCCAGCCACAGGGCCAATGAGCAGTTCTTC
CASHRANEQFF
>NA|TRBJ2-1|TRBV28|NA
TGTGCCAGCCAAAAAATATTCGGTCTAGTGGGCCACAGTTTCCACAATGAGCAGTTCTTC
CASQKIFGLVGHSFHNEQFF
>NA|TRBJ1-1|TRBV5-4|NA
TGTGCCAGCAGCTTGGCTCCCTTAACAGGGAACACTGAAGCTTTCTTT
CASSLAPLTGNTEAFF
>TRBD2|TRBJ2-1|TRBV6-5|NA
TGTGCCATACCCGGGACTAGATACAATGAGCAGTTCTTC
CAIPGTRYNEQFF
>NA|TRBJ1-5|TRBV27|NA
TGTGCCAGCAGTTTGGGGCGGGACCAGCCCCAGCATTTT
CASSLGRDQPQHF
>NA|TRBJ1-5|TRBV4-1|NA
TGCGCCAGCAGCCAAGTCAGAGGTGACAATCAGCCCCAGCATTTT
CASSQVRGDNQPQHF
>NA|TRBJ1-6|TRBV9|NA
TGTGCCAGCAGCCCCTCCTATAATTCACCCCTCCACTTT
CASSPSYNSPLHF
>TRBD2|TRBJ2-3|TRBV2|NA
TGTGCCAGCACCCCTAGCGGGGGTTTACCGGATACGCAGTATTTT
CASTPSGGLPDTQYF
>NA|TRBJ2-7|TRBV4-1|NA
TGCGCCAGCAGCCAAGATCAGGCACTGAGCTCCTACGAGCAGTACTTC
CASSQDQALSSYEQYF
>NA|TRBJ1-2|TRBV28|NA
TGTGCCAGCAGTTTAGCCTTCGGAAACTATGGCTACACCTTC
CASSLAFGNYGYTF
>TRBD1|TRBJ2-7|TRBV27|NA
TGTGCCAGCAGTTACGCGGGACAGGGCTCCTACGAGCAGTACTTC
CASSYAGQGSYEQYF
>NA|TRBJ2-7|TRBV6-1|NA
TGTGCCAGCAGTGCCAGGGGAGCCTACGAGCAGTACTTC
CASSARGAYEQYF